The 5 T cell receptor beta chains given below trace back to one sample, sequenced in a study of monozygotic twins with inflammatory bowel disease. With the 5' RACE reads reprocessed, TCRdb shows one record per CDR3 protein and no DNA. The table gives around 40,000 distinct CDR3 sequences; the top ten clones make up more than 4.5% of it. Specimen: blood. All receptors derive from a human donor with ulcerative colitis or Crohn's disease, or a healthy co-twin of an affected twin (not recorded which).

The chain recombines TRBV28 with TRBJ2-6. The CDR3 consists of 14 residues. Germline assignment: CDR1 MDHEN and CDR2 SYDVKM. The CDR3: CASSQLTGANVLTF.

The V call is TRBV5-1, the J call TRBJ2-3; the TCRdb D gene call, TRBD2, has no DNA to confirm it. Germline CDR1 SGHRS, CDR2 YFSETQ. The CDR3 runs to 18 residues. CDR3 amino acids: CASSLSSGGVIGTDTQYF.

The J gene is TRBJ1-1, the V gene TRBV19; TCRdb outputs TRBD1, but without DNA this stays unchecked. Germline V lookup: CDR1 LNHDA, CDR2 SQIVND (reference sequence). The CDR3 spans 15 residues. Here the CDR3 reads CASSMGEGVNTEAFF.

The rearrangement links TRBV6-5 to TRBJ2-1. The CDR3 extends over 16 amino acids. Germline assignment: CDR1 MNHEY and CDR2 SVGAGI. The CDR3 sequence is CASRYRVEASNDEQFF.

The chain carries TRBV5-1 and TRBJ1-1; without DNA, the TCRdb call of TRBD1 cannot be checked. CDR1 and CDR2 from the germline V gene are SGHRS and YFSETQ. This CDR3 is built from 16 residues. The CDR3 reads CASSFGPGTANTEAFF.